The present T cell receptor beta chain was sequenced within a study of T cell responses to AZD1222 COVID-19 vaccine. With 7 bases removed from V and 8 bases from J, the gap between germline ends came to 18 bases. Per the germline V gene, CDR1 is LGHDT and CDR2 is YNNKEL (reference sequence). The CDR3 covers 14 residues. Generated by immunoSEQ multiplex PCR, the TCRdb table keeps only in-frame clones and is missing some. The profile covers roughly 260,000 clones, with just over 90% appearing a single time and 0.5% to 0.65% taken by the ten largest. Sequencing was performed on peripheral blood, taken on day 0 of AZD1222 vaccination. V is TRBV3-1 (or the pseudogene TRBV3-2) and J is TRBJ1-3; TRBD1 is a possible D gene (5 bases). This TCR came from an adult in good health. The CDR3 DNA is TGTGCCAGCAACCCCTCCGGGGGGGAGGACACCATATATTTT. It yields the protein CASNPSGGEDTIYF.